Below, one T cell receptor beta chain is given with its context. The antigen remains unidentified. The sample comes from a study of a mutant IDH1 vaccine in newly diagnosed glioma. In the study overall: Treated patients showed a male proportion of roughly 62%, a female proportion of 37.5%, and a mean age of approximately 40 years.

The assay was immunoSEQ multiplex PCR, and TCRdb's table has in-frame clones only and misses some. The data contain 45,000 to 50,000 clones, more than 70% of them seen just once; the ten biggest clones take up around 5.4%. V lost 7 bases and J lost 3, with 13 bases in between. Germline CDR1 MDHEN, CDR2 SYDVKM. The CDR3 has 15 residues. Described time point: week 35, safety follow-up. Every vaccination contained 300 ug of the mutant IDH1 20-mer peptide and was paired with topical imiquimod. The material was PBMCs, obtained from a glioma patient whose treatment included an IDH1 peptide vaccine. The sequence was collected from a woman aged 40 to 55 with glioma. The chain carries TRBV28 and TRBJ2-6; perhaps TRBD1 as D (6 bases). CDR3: CASNTYRVGANVLTF. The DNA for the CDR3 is TGTGCCAGCAACACCTACAGGGTTGGGGCCAACGTCCTGACTTTC.